Presented here are 32 T cell receptor beta chains from one specimen sequenced in a study of blood T cell repertoires in COVID-19. TCRdb keeps only in-frame clones here, not all; method: immunoSEQ multiplex PCR. The repertoire includes about 230,000 clones, about four fifths of them detected once, and around 2% sits in the top ten. Sequenced: PBMCs or T cells enriched from blood (not recorded which). These TCRs come from a man aged 55 to 69 who had recovered from COVID-19.

The chain joins TRBV11-3 to TRBJ2-5; D may be TRBD1 (6 bases). V was pared by 0 bases and J by 8 bases, with 13 bases between. The CDR3 is made up of 14 amino acids. Germline-derived CDR1 and CDR2 are SGHNT and YENEEA. The DNA for the CDR3 is TGTGCCAGCAGCTTAGACCCAGGGGTTGATACCCAGTACTTC. Amino acids: CASSLDPGVDTQYF.

The chain links TRBV7-2 to TRBJ1-2; 8 bases are a match to TRBD1. The CDR3 length is 14 residues. Germline-derived CDR1 and CDR2 are SGHTA and FQGNSA. V trimming: 5 bases; J trimming: 7 bases; junction bases outside the gene matches: 9. In nucleotides, the CDR3 is TGTGCCAGCAGCATGGACAGGGATTCGGGTGGCTACACCTTC. Amino acids: CASSMDRDSGGYTF.

The chain recombines TRBV6-2 or TRBV6-3 with TRBJ1-3; D call uncertain. The CDR3 covers 15 residues. V shed 5 bases and J shed 3 bases, with 14 bases lying between them. The V gene's germline CDR1 is MNHEY and CDR2 SVGEGT. CDR3 bases: TGTGCCAGCAGTGACCCCCGGAGGGTTGGAAACACCATATATTTT. It codes for CASSDPRRVGNTIYF.

This CDR3 is CASSLAPGFTYEQYF. Written as DNA, the CDR3 is TGTGCCAGCAGCTTGGCTCCAGGGTTTACCTACGAGCAGTACTTC. The J gene is TRBJ2-7, the V gene TRBV5-6, with a possible D match to TRBD1 (5 bases). CDR1 is SGHDT and CDR2 is YYEEEE in the germline V gene. Between the trimmed V and J ends, which lost 0 bases and 2 bases, there was a span of 12 bases. This CDR3 is 15 amino acids long.

The chain has TRBV19 and TRBJ1-6; a weak D match, TRBD1 (6 bases). Trimming cost V 8 bases and J 9 bases, with 14 bases left between them. CDR3 size: 13 residues. Germline values: CDR1 LNHDA, CDR2 SQIVND (reference sequence). The CDR3, as DNA: TGTGCCAGTGGACAGTCCTTTGCTTCACCCCTCCACTTT. Translating gives CASGQSFASPLHF.

This clone is a singleton in its sample. The rearrangement uses TRBV9 and TRBJ1-2; 9 bases are shared with TRBD1. The germline V gene has CDR1 SGDLS and CDR2 YYNGEE. V lost 5 bases to trimming and J lost 3 bases; unmatched junction nucleotides: 5. The CDR3 totals 14 residues. The CDR3 DNA reads TGTGCCAGCAGTCGGGACAGGGAACACTATGGCTACACCTTC. It specifies CASSRDREHYGYTF.

The chain carries TRBV7-2 and TRBJ2-3; 11 nucleotides align to TRBD2. V was clipped by 2 bases and J by 6 bases; unmatched bases: 10. The CDR3 covers 17 residues. Germline V gene sequence: CDR1 SGHTA, CDR2 FQGNSA. The CDR3 is CASSLSPSGGLYDTQYF. CDR3 in DNA: TGTGCCAGCAGCTTATCGCCTAGCGGGGGGTTATATGATACGCAGTATTTT.

The chain employs TRBV12-5 and TRBJ2-6, with TRBD1 as a possible D gene (5 bases). V lost 4 bases to trimming and J lost 4 bases, with 14 bases between them. CDR3 length: 16 amino acids. Germline V gene data show CDR1 as LGHNT and CDR2 as FRNRAP. Here the CDR3 reads CASGSPRGSGANVLTF. DNA for the CDR3: TGTGCTAGTGGTTCTCCTAGGGGCTCAGGGGCCAACGTCCTGACTTTC.

The chain joins TRBV18 to TRBJ1-1; TRBD1 matches at 7 bases. Germline V gene sequence: CDR1 KGHSH, CDR2 LQKENI. The junction had 4 bases not matched to a gene; V was cut back by 2 bases and J by 1 base. The CDR3 is made up of 15 amino acids. CDR3 coding DNA: TGTGCCAGCTCACCAGTTTCAGGGGGGAACACTGAAGCTTTCTTT. Encoded protein: CASSPVSGGNTEAFF.

The J gene is TRBJ2-7, the V gene TRBV10-1, with 13 bases that match TRBD2. CDR1 and CDR2 (germline): WNHNN, SYGVQD (reference sequence). The ends lost 3 bases at V and 9 bases at J; junction bases unmatched: 8. This CDR3 has 15 amino acids. The CDR3 coding sequence is TGCGCCAGCAGTGATCAAGGACTAGCGGGGGAATGGCAGTACTTC. The encoded protein is CASSDQGLAGEWQYF.

The V call is TRBV11-3, the J call TRBJ1-1; perhaps TRBD1 as D (6 bases). The V and J ends lost 1 base and 5 bases respectively, with 11 bases between them. The CDR3 length is 14 residues. The V gene's germline CDR1 is SGHNT and CDR2 YENEEA. The CDR3 here is CASSLGGGGTEAFF. CDR3 in DNA: TGTGCCAGCAGCTTAGGAGGGGGAGGGACTGAAGCTTTCTTT. Looking up the rest from reference TRBV11-3 and TRBJ1-1 gives the full variable domain: EAGVVQSPRYKIIEKKQPVAFWCNPISGHNTLYWYLQNLGQGPELLIRYENEEAVDDSQLPKDRFSAERLKGVDSTLKIQPAELGDSAVYLCASSLGGGGTEAFFGQGTRLTVV.

This clone showed up just a few times. V is TRBV10-3 and J is TRBJ2-3; unclear D gene. V lost 4 bases to trimming and J lost 3 bases, with 11 bases between them. The CDR3 is 14 amino acids. Germline values: CDR1 ENHRY, CDR2 SYGVKD. The CDR3 reads CAISVGRGTDTQYF. The CDR3 DNA is TGTGCCATCAGTGTAGGCAGAGGAACAGATACGCAGTATTTT.

The chain is built from TRBV2 and TRBJ2-2, with TRBD1 identical over 8 bases. V was pared by 7 bases and J by 4 bases, with 8 bases of the junction left unmatched. Germline lookup yields CDR1 SNHLY and CDR2 FYNNEI. This CDR3 contains 15 residues. CDR3 bases: TGTGCCAGCAACCTTGGACAGGGTGGCACCGGGGAGCTGTTTTTT. This translates into CASNLGQGGTGELFF.

V usage is TRBV18 and J usage is TRBJ2-7; no firm D call. The V and J ends lost 3 bases and 3 bases respectively, with 9 bases between them. Germline CDR1 is KGHSH and CDR2 is LQKENI. The CDR3 is made up of 13 amino acids. This chain's CDR3 is CASSPATSYEQYF. CDR3 DNA: TGTGCCAGCTCACCTGCTACGAGCTACGAGCAGTACTTC.

This sequence joins TRBV2 and TRBJ1-5; TRBD1 matches 7 bases. This CDR3 has 15 amino acids. J was trimmed by 2 bases and V by 6 bases; bases with no gene match: 7. Germline V lookup: CDR1 SNHLY, CDR2 FYNNEI. CDR3 protein: CASRAGTDRNQPQHF. The CDR3 nucleotides read TGTGCCAGCAGAGCAGGGACAGACCGCAATCAGCCCCAGCATTTT.

This chain links TRBV18 with TRBJ1-4; the match to TRBD1 covers 10 bases. The CDR3 has 14 residues. The J segment lost 6 bases and the V segment lost 5 bases, leaving 3 bases of the junction unmatched. Germline loops: CDR1 KGHSH, CDR2 LQKENI. CDR3 protein: CASSSGTGDEKLFF. The CDR3 DNA reads as TGTGCCAGCTCATCCGGGACAGGGGATGAAAAACTGTTTTTT.

This clone occurred a few times. The chain employs TRBV7-2 and TRBJ1-5; D unclear. CDR3 length equals 12 residues. The V and J ends lost 5 bases and 9 bases respectively, with 11 bases between them. Germline V gives CDR1 SGHTA, CDR2 FQGNSA. This CDR3 reads CASSTDYTPQHF. CDR3 nucleotide sequence: TGTGCCAGCAGCACAGACTATACGCCCCAGCATTTT.

V usage is TRBV4-2 and J usage is TRBJ2-6, with a possible D match to TRBD1 (6 bases). Looked up from germline, CDR1 is LGHNA and CDR2 is YNFKEQ. There are 16 residues in the CDR3. With 2 bases removed from V and 4 bases from J, the gap between germline ends came to 12 bases. CDR3 loop: CASSQSGHTGANVLTF. The CDR3, as DNA: TGTGCCAGCAGCCAATCGGGACACACGGGGGCCAACGTCCTGACTTTC.

J is TRBJ1-3 and V is TRBV3-1 (or the pseudogene TRBV3-2); D remains ambiguous. Germline V gene sequence: CDR1 LGHDT, CDR2 YNNKEL (reference sequence). CDR3 length: 16 residues. V lost 0 bases and J 0 bases, leaving 9 bases between the germline ends. CDR3 in DNA: TGTGCCAGCAGCCAAGATCAATGGAGCTCTGGAAACACCATATATTTT. It yields the protein CASSQDQWSSGNTIYF.

The chain has TRBV4-3 and TRBJ2-7, with 7 bases that match TRBD1. Germline CDR1 is LGHNA and CDR2 is YSLEER. The trim removed 10 bases at V and 3 bases at J, leaving 6 bases unmatched. The length of the CDR3 is 12 residues. CDR3 sequence reads: CANRQGVYEQYF. CDR3 coding DNA: TGCGCCAACAGACAGGGTGTCTACGAGCAGTACTTC.

The chain has TRBV7-2 and TRBJ2-7, with TRBD2 matching over 7 bases. CDR3 length: 16 amino acids. Germline CDR1 is SGHTA and CDR2 is FQGNSA. The V segment lost 8 bases and the J segment 4 bases; nucleotides outside the gene matches: 17. CDR3 coding DNA: TGTGCCAGCTCACTACTGGCGCGGGGGACGGCTTACGAGCAGTACTTC. This sequence encodes CASSLLARGTAYEQYF. The full variable domain, with the rest looked up from reference TRBV7-2 and TRBJ2-7, is GAGVSQSPSNKVTEKGKDVELRCDPISGHTALYWYRQSLGQGLEFLIYFQGNSAPDKSGLPSDRFSAERTGGSVSTLTIQRTQQEDSAVYLCASSLLARGTAYEQYFGPGTRLTVT.

The chain combines TRBV6-2 or TRBV6-3 with TRBJ1-6, with 11 nucleotides matching TRBD1. Germline assignment: CDR1 MNHEY and CDR2 SVGEGT. This CDR3 region has 14 residues. The ends lost 0 bases at V and 12 bases at J; junction bases unmatched: 1. This CDR3 reads CASSYSDRGRPLHF. Written as DNA, the CDR3 is TGTGCCAGCAGTTACTCGGACAGGGGGCGACCCCTCCACTTT.

The chain couples TRBV7-9 to TRBJ1-1; D is possibly TRBD1 (5 bases). The germline gives CDR1 SEHNR, CDR2 FQNEAQ (reference sequence). This CDR3 is 14 amino acids long. V lost 3 bases to trimming and J lost 5 bases, with 13 bases between them. CDR3 sequence (DNA): TGTGCCAGCAGCTTCCGGGGGGTTGGGACTGAAGCTTTCTTT. Translating gives CASSFRGVGTEAFF.

In regard to this clone: Other DNA sequences in the same sample also yield this CDR3. DNA for the CDR3: TGTGCCAGCAGCCGTACGGTTTCTGGAAACACCATATATTTT. Amino acid sequence: CASSRTVSGNTIYF. This chain connects TRBV7-9 to TRBJ1-3; D ambiguous. The CDR3 is made up of 14 amino acids. The V end lost 5 bases, the J end lost 1 base, and 9 bases lay between the germline ends. The V gene's germline CDR1 is SEHNR and CDR2 FQNEAQ (reference sequence).

V gene TRBV7-6 combines with J gene TRBJ2-5; 11 bases fit TRBD1. Unmatched junction bases numbered 4, after V lost 1 base and J lost 3 bases. The length of the CDR3 is 16 residues. CDR1 and CDR2 (germline): SGHVS, FNYEAQ. The DNA for the CDR3 is TGTGCCAGCAGCTTAGTGTCGGGACAGGGGGAAGAGACCCAGTACTTC. Its protein product is CASSLVSGQGEETQYF.

This rearrangement joins TRBV10-1 to TRBJ2-7; 10 nucleotides line up with TRBD1. Germline CDR1 reads WNHNN; CDR2 reads SYGVQD (reference sequence). V gave up 6 bases and J gave up 1 base; unmatched junction bases: 6. The CDR3 length is 15 residues. The CDR3 DNA reads TGCGCCAGCAGCGCCGGGACAGGGGCGTCCTACGAGCAGTACTTC. Its translation is CASSAGTGASYEQYF.

The genes are TRBV19 and TRBJ1-6, with 8 bases fitting TRBD1. The CDR3 runs to 14 residues. With 4 bases clipped from V and 8 bases from J, the junction kept 4 bases outside the gene matches. Per the germline V gene, CDR1 is LNHDA and CDR2 is SQIVND (reference sequence). CDR3 loop: CASSRTGRYSPLHF. The CDR3 bases are TGTGCCAGTAGTAGGACAGGGAGGTATTCACCCCTCCACTTT. Supplemented by reference TRBV19 and TRBJ1-6, the full variable domain reads DGGITQSPKYLFRKEGQNVTLSCEQNLNHDAMYWYRQDPGQGLRLIYYSQIVNDFQKGDIAEGYSVSREKKESFPLTVTSAQKNPTAFYLCASSRTGRYSPLHFGNGTRLTVT.

The V gene is TRBV2, the J gene TRBJ1-1; a weak D match, TRBD1 (5 bases). Looked up from germline, CDR1 is SNHLY and CDR2 is FYNNEI. Trimming took 8 bases from V and 5 from J, leaving 9 bases between them. CDR3 length: 11 residues. CDR3 nucleotides: TGTGCCAGCGGAGCAGGGACTGAAGCTTTCTTT. Residues: CASGAGTEAFF.

This clone was found once. The chain uses TRBV6-5 and TRBJ1-2; D might be TRBD1 (6 bases). The CDR3 has 13 residues. Germline V gives CDR1 MNHEY, CDR2 SVGAGI. Trimming removed 7 bases from V and 2 bases from J, with 11 bases in between. The CDR3, as DNA: TGTGCCAGCACTCAGGACAGCAACTATGGCTACACCTTC. It is translated as CASTQDSNYGYTF.

CDR3 sequence reads: CASSFAVNTEAFF. The CDR3 bases are TGTGCCAGCAGCTTCGCGGTGAACACTGAAGCTTTCTTT. The V call is TRBV7-9, the J call TRBJ1-1; D unclear. The CDR3 is made up of 13 amino acids. Germline V gives CDR1 SEHNR, CDR2 FQNEAQ (reference sequence). The V end lost 3 bases, the J end lost 0 bases, and 5 bases lay between the germline ends.

The chain links TRBV5-1 to TRBJ2-7; TRBD1 matches at 7 bases. With V trimmed by 4 bases and J by 4 bases, 11 bases remained unmatched. The germline V gene encodes CDR1 SGHRS and CDR2 YFSETQ. This CDR3 is 15 amino acids long. The CDR3 here is CASSPGDSTIYEQYF. CDR3 DNA: TGCGCCAGCAGCCCTGGGGACAGTACGATTTACGAGCAGTACTTC.

This rearrangement joins TRBV28 to TRBJ1-3; D is uncertain. CDR1 is MDHEN, CDR2 SYDVKM, per germline. V lost 5 bases and J lost 0, with 14 bases in between. This CDR3 has 16 amino acids. The CDR3 DNA follows: TGTGCCAGCAGTGCGCCGGGATCCGACTCTGGAAACACCATATATTTT. This encodes CASSAPGSDSGNTIYF.